Below, one TCR beta chain is given with its context. Repertoires were generated with immunoSEQ multiplex PCR, while TCRdb's copy carries only in-frame clones and drops some. Here the sample spans approximately 530,000 clones, approximately 94% being singletons. These data belong to a study of shared clonotypes between healthy human individuals. The TCR sequence derives from a woman in her 30s in good health. Input material: naive CD4+ T cells sorted from blood. Stated subset: CD45RA+ positively selected.

CDR3 sequence (DNA): TGTGCCACCAGGCCCGACCCCAGGGAAAACTATGGCTACACCTTC. Protein product: CATRPDPRENYGYTF. The chain combines TRBV15 with TRBJ1-2; D may be TRBD1 (5 bases). Germline assignment: CDR1 LNHNV and CDR2 YYDKDF (reference sequence). The CDR3 spans 15 residues. V lost 6 bases and J lost 2, with 16 bases in between.